A single sample is the source of the 2 T cell receptor beta chains below, sequenced in a study of blood T cell repertoires in COVID-19 (dated by TCRdb to 2020 to 2021). Library preparation employed the immunoSEQ multiplex PCR assay. TCRdb limited this immuneACCESS table to in-frame rearrangements with V and J called. A share of clones is missing; checked studies link under half to unresolved V genes, and the rest is unexplained. The sample yields approximately 120,000 clones; 70% to 75% were counted once. The top ten clonotypes cover around 5.5% of the sample. Sample: peripheral blood. These receptors were taken from a man aged 60 to 69 with acute or convalescent COVID-19.

The chain joins TRBV11-2 to TRBJ1-2; D is unclear. V was cut by 0 bases and J by 6 bases, with 11 bases left in between. The germline gives CDR1 SGHAT, CDR2 FQNNGV. There are 14 residues in the CDR3. As DNA, the CDR3 is TGTGCCAGCAGCTTAGAACGGGGAAACCATGGCTACACCTTC. Translated, it gives CASSLERGNHGYTF.

This chain joins TRBV7-8 and TRBJ1-1, with D possibly TRBD1 on 5 matching bases. V dropped 5 bases and J dropped 1 base, with 11 bases sitting between them. The CDR3 runs 14 residues. The V gene's germline CDR1 is SGHVS and CDR2 FQNEAQ. Here the CDR3 reads CASSPNTGNTEAFF. In nucleotides, the CDR3 is TGTGCCAGCAGCCCGAATACAGGGAACACTGAAGCTTTCTTT. The full variable domain, its missing parts supplied by reference TRBV7-8 and TRBJ1-1, is GAGVSQSPRYKVAKRGQDVALRCDPISGHVSLFWYQQALGQGPEFLTYFQNEAQLDKSGLPSDRFFAERPEGSVSTLKIQRTQQEDSAVYLCASSPNTGNTEAFFGQGTRLTVV.